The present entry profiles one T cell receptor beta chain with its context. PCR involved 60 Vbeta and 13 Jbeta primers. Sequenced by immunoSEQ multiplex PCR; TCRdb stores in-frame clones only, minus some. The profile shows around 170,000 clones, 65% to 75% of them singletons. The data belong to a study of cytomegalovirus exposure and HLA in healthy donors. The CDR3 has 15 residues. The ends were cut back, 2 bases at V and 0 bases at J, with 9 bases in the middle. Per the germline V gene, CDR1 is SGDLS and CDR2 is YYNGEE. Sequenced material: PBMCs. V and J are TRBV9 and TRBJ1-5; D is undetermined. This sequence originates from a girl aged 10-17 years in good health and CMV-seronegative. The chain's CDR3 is CASSVGTSSNQPQHF. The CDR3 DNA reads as TGTGCCAGCAGCGTTGGCACCTCTAGCAATCAGCCCCAGCATTTT.